This T cell receptor beta chain was recovered during a study of tumor-infiltrating lymphocytes in primary liver carcinoma (dated by TCRdb to about 2017). Study-level background: About 5 patients with histopathologically diagnosed primary liver carcinoma underwent surgical resection in China between November 2015 and March 2016. Each sample produced roughly 3.65 to 8 million productive TCRbeta reads, and read depth showed no significant difference between tissue types. The five patients, three men and two women aged 30 to 69 years, had hepatocellular carcinoma (four) or combined HCC and intrahepatic cholangiocarcinoma (one). The study combined TCRbeta repertoire sequencing, expression microarrays and whole-exome sequencing across five regions of each liver tumor, with adjacent normal tissue and blood. A total of about 35 specimens from 5 patients went through TCRbeta repertoire sequencing, namely 25 tumor regions, 5 adjacent noncancerous liver tissues and 5 peripheral blood samples. The five patients had tumors of stage T1-T3 N0M0, with maximum diameters ranging from roughly 4.2 to 11 cm. Reproducibility between technical replicate repertoires was high, with correlation coefficients above 0.95 and mean shared-clone rates about 0.9.

Measured from the cysteine to the phenylalanine, the CDR3 is 15 residues long. Here the CDR3 DNA is all that survives: 45 bases in frame from base 1. Trimmed from V: 10 bases; trimmed from J: 2 bases; junction bases lacking a gene match: 5. The germline V gene specifies SGHRS as CDR1 and YFSETQ as CDR2. Blood RNA was extracted from unsorted whole blood using TRIzol reagent, and germline DNA was obtained with the DNeasy Blood & Tissue kit. At the time of sampling, the patients had chronic HBV infection and had not received any treatment. Before surgery, about 4 milliliters of peripheral blood were drawn into K2EDTA tubes. Summary of the overall study and its limitations: Consistent with antigen-driven expansion, pairs of tumor regions showed higher repertoire overlap (mean roughly 36%) than either tumor-adjacent pairs (around 17%) or tumor-blood pairs (about 14%). Only the TCR beta chain was sequenced, so true repertoire diversity is likely underestimated because unpaired alpha chains were not captured. With just five or six patients in the study, the authors point out that the findings should be validated in a larger study. A significantly larger repertoire fraction was made up by the top 250 clones in tumors than in blood (p = 0.039). Since the samples were bulk and unsorted, there was no way to compare CD4+ and CD8+ T cell repertoires.

Points on this clonotype: There is no known antigen for this receptor. Base qualities were left out, and no much larger clone turns up one base away.

A constant-region primer and ProtoScript II reverse transcriptase were used to reverse-transcribe TCRbeta-specific cDNA from roughly 0.55 ug total RNA. Three nested multiplex PCR rounds, following a slightly modified ARM-PCR procedure, were used to build the TCRbeta libraries. The first two PCR rounds used multiplex TRBV1-TRBV30 forward primers with a Cbeta reverse primer, each for roughly 11 cycles. Sample barcodes and Illumina adapters were added in a final 25-cycle PCR with Deep VentR polymerase. Amplicons of 200-500 bp were gel-purified with a QIAquick gel extraction kit before sequencing. An Illumina HiSeq 2500 was used to sequence the TCRbeta amplicons, generating 250-bp paired-end reads. In the paper's pipeline: To recover full CDR3 sequences, reads were quality-trimmed using Trimmomatic v0.33 and paired reads were then merged using FLASH v1.2.11. V, D and J germline segments were assigned to the rearranged TCRbeta sequences by MiGEC v1.2.1b. Clonotype statistics and Shannon-Wiener diversity indices were computed with VDJtools v1.0.0. Except for diversity analysis, only the 250 most abundant clonotypes of each sample were used in subsequent analyses to reduce sampling bias. In-frame beta chains were kept once TCRdb had trimmed the public reads at Q25 with fastp and called clones with MiXCR. Rows are unified per CDR3 protein, each entry keeping the most common DNA and genes. For this entry, the V and J calls and clone size follow TCRdb and not the study's own pipeline. The sample table shows some 190,000 distinct CDR3 sequences, and about 60% are seen once. Of the sample, around 68% falls within the top ten clones.

The receptor comes from a man between 40 and 49 years old with primary liver carcinoma and hepatitis B virus infection. The chain couples TRBV5-1 to TRBJ2-1; TRBD2 aligns with 14 central bases. Sequencing was carried out using peripheral blood. The CDR3 protein is CAAGTSGRPYNEQFF. The DNA sequence follows: TGCGCCGCCGGGACTAGCGGGAGACCCTACAATGAGCAGTTCTTC.